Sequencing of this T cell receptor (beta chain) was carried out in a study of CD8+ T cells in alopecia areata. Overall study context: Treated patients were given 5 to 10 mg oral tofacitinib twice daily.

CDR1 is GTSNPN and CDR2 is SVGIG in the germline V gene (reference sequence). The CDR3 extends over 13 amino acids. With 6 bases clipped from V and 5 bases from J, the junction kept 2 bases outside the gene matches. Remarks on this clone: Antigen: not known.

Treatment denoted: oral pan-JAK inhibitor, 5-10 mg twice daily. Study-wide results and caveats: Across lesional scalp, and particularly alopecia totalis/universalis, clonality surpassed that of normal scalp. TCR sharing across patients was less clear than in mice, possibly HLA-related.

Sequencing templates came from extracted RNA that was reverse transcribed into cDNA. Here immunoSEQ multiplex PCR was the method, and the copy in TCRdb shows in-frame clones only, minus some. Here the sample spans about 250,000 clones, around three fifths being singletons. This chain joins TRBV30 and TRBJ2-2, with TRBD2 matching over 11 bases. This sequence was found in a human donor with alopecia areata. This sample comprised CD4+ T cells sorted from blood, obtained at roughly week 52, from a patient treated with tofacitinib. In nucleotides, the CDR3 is TGTGCCTGTAGCGGGGGGGCGACCGGGGAGCTGTTTTTT. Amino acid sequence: CACSGGATGELFF.